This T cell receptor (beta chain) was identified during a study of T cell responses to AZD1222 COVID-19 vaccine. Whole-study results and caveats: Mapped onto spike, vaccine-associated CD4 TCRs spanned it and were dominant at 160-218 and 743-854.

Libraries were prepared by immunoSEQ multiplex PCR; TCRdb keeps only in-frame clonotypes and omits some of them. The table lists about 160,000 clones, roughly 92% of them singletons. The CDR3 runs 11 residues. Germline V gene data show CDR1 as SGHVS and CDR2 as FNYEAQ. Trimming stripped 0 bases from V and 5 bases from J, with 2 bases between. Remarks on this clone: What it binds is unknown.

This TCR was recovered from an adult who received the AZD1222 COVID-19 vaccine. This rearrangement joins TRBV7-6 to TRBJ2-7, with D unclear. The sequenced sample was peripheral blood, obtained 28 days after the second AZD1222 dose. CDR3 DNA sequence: TGTGCCAGCAGCTTAGCGGACGAGCAGTACTTC. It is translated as CASSLADEQYF.